The 7 T cell receptor beta chains below come from one sample, sequenced in a study of blood T cells in healthy people across ages. Sample-barcoded 5' priming and a J-beta primer mix drove a second PCR of roughly 7 to 11 cycles. TCRdb called the 5' RACE reads again in MiXCR, with one record for every CDR3 protein. The sample consists of approximately 700,000 distinct CDR3 sequences, roughly 32% of them appearing once. The sequenced sample was blood. The receptors stem from an elderly woman in good health.

This clonotype was seen many times. This rearrangement joins TRBV7-3 to TRBJ2-5, with 14 bases lining up with TRBD2. Trimming at V came to 3 bases and at J to 11 bases, leaving 26 bases not matched to a gene. There are 21 residues in the CDR3. Germline loops: CDR1 SGHTA, CDR2 FQGTGA. Written as DNA, the CDR3 is TGTGCCAGCAGCTTGGGGAGAAGAGGGACTAGCGGGGGCCGAGAGGGCAATGAGCAGTACTTC. This codes for CASSLGRRGTSGGREGNEQYF.

This clonotype was observed a few times. The chain combines TRBV6-2 or TRBV6-3 with TRBJ2-1, with unresolved D. The V end lost 5 bases, the J end lost 0 bases, and 17 bases lay between the germline ends. The CDR3 covers 17 residues. The germline V gene has CDR1 MNHEY and CDR2 SVGEGT. CDR3 residues: CASSATFRISSYNEQFF. The CDR3 nucleotides are TGTGCCAGCAGTGCAACTTTTAGGATTAGCTCCTACAATGAGCAGTTCTTC.

As concerns this clonotype: A much larger clone differs from this one at a single base, so this may be a read error. J is TRBJ1-1 and V is TRBV29-1; D is uncertain. Looked up from germline, CDR1 is SQVTM and CDR2 is ANQGSEA. This CDR3 is 13 amino acids long. The CDR3 spells CGVVKRLNTEAFF. CDR3 sequence (DNA): TGCGGCGTTGTGAAGCGTTTGAACACTGAAGCTTTCTTT.

The chain recombines TRBV20-1 with TRBJ2-3; D gene ambiguous. V lost 3 bases and J lost 5, with 15 bases in between. This CDR3 is built from 14 residues. The germline gives CDR1 DFQATT, CDR2 SNEGSKA (reference sequence). CDR3 residues: CSASDGYRVDTQYF. CDR3 coding DNA: TGCAGTGCTAGCGATGGCTACCGGGTAGATACGCAGTATTTT.

Comments on this clonotype: One junction end does not reproduce the germline sequence, and a read error may be involved. V and J are TRBV29-1 and TRBJ1-1, with 11 bases aligning to TRBD1. Per germline, CDR1 SQVTM and CDR2 ANQGSEA. This CDR3 has 14 amino acids. The chain's CDR3 is CSVRTGGLNAEAFF. Written as DNA, the CDR3 is TGCAGCGTACGGACAGGGGGCTTGAACGCTGAAGCTTTCTTT. Full variable domain (missing parts from reference TRBV29-1 and TRBJ1-1): SAVISQKPSRDICQRGTSLTIQCQVDSQVTMMFWYRQQPGQSLTLIATANQGSEATYESGFVIDKFPISRPNLTFSTLTVSNMSPEDSSIYLCSVRTGGLNAEAFFGQGTRLTVV.

The chain is built from TRBV4-1 and TRBJ2-5, with D unclear. The J call is doubtful: the DNA matches TRBJ2-7 better. Germline CDR1 reads MGHRA; CDR2 reads YSYEKL. The CDR3 is 13 residues long. CDR3 residues: CASSRQASVEQYF. In nucleotides, the CDR3 is TGCGCCAGCAGCCGGCAGGCCTCCGTCGAGCAGTACTTC.

With respect to this clonotype: A much larger clone differs by one base, so this may be a read error. The chain is built from TRBV4-1 and TRBJ2-7; TRBD2 aligns across 8 bases. Near its end, the DNA agrees better with TRBJ2-5, so the J call may be wrong. The CDR3 sequence is 17 residues long. Looked up from germline, CDR1 is MGHRA and CDR2 is YSYEKL. CDR3 sequence: CASSQIVERGLQGTQYF. In DNA form, the CDR3 reads TGCGCCAGCAGCCAAATAGTGGAGCGGGGGTTACAAGGGACCCAGTACTTC.